The clone carrying this TCR beta chain was seen a handful of times. This sample was taken from a study of T-cell reconstitution after alpha-beta-depleted transplantation in children. Preparing the TCRbeta library involved the use of unique molecular identifiers. TCRdb reanalysed the PCR reads using MiXCR and keeps one entry per CDR3 protein. In the table there are around 300,000 distinct CDR3 sequences, around 25% of which are singletons. The CDR3 is 20 residues long. V lost 4 bases and J lost 8; bases outside the gene matches: 23. Germline loops: CDR1 MGHRA, CDR2 YSYEKL. The receptor's source is a male patient younger than 18 who had a stem cell transplant for acute lymphoblastic leukemia, so the T cells may come from the graft donor. The J gene is TRBJ2-1, the V gene TRBV4-1; 10 bases fit TRBD1. Sequences were derived from PBMCs, mostly from graft donor cells, sampled 180 days after TCRalphabeta/CD19-depleted stem cell transplant. The CDR3 coding sequence is TGCGCCAGCAGCCTCCTATCAGGACAGGGGGTTAGGGGCCTACAAGATGAGCAGTTCTTC. This sequence encodes CASSLLSGQGVRGLQDEQFF.